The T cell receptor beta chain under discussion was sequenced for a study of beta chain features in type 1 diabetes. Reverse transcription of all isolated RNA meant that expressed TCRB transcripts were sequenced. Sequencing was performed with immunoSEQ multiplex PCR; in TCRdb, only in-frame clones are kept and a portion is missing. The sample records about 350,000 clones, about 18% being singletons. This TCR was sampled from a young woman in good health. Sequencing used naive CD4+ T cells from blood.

The CDR3 sequence: CASSSLTGWLSEAFF. The CDR3, as DNA: TGTGCCAGCAGCTCCCTGACAGGGTGGTTGTCTGAAGCTTTCTTT. V is TRBV11-2 and J is TRBJ1-1; TRBD1 aligns across 7 bases. Trimming took 4 bases from V and 6 from J; bases not matched to a gene: 11. The CDR3 loop spans 15 amino acids. Germline V CDR1 and CDR2: SGHAT, FQNNGV.